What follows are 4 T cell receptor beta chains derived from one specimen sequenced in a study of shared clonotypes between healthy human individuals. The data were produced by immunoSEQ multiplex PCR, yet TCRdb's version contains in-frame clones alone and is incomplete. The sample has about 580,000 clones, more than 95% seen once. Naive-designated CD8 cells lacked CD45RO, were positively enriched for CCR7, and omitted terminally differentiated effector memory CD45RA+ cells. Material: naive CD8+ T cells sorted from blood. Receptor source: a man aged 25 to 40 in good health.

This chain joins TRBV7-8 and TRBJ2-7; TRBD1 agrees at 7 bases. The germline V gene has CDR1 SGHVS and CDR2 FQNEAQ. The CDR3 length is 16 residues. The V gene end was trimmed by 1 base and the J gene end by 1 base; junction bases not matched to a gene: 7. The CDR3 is CASSLGAGTASYEQYF. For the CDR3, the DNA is TGTGCCAGCAGCTTAGGAGCCGGGACAGCTTCCTACGAGCAGTACTTC.

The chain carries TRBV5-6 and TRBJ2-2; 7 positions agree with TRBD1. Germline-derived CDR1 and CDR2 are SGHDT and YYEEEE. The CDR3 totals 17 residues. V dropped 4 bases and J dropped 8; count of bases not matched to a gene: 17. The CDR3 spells CASSEGLGTAYFGELFF. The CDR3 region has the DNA TGTGCCAGCAGCGAGGGTCTAGGGACAGCATATTTTGGGGAGCTGTTTTTT. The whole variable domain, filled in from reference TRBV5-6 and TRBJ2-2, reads DAGVTQSPTHLIKTRGQQVTLRCSPKSGHDTVSWYQQALGQGPQFIFQYYEEEERQRGNFPDRFSGHQFPNYSSELNVNALLLGDSALYLCASSEGLGTAYFGELFFGEGSRLTVL.

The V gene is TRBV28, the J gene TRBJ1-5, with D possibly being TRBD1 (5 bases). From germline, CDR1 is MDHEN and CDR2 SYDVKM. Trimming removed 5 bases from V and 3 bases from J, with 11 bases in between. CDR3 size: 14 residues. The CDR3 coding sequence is TGTGCCAGCAGTCCACTGACAGACAATCAGCCCCAGCATTTT. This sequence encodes CASSPLTDNQPQHF.

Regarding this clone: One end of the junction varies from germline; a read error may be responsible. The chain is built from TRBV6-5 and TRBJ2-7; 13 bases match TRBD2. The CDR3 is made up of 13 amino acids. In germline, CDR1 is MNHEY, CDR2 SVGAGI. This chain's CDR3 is CTSGLAGDYEQYF. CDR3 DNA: TGCACCTCCGGACTAGCGGGGGACTACGAGCAGTACTTC.